This T cell receptor (beta chain) was identified in a study of CD8 T cells in Susac syndrome. CD8+ and CD4+ T cells taken from blood had their TCR beta sequenced. Controls were healthy donors (matched for age and sex). TEMRA cells were FACS-enriched, while CD8+ and CD4+ T cells were negatively isolated. After extraction with the RNeasy kit, roughly 0.45 to 1 ug of the RNA was reverse transcribed using random hexamers. Amplification of TCR beta CDR3 by immunoSEQ multiplex PCR spanned 54 Vbeta and 13 Jbeta. TCRdb ran MiXCR on the immunoSEQ multiplex PCR reads and lists one entry per CDR3 protein. The sample has 120,000 to 150,000 distinct CDR3 sequences; around 94% are singletons. V lost 6 bases, J lost 0 bases, and 17 bases stayed unmatched. This CDR3 has 20 residues. Germline-derived CDR1 and CDR2 are MDHEN and SYDVKM.

Specimen: CD8+ T cells from PBMCs. This rearrangement joins TRBV28 to TRBJ2-6, with 7 bases matching TRBD1. This TCR was recovered from a human donor in good health. This CDR3 reads CASSSTLDRTYYSGANVLTF. The CDR3 coding sequence is TGTGCCAGCAGCTCGACGCTGGACAGGACCTATTACTCTGGGGCCAACGTCCTGACTTTC.